Reported below is one T cell receptor beta chain. Its target is unknown. Germline CDR1 and CDR2: MNHEY and SVGEGT. Trimming took 6 bases from V and 7 from J, leaving 12 bases between them. This CDR3 has 12 residues. TCRdb used MiXCR to reprocess the reads, holding one entry per CDR3 protein. The sample yields 650,000 to 900,000 distinct CDR3 sequences, approximately 30% seen once. The data were obtained in a study of T cell repertoires in cytomegalovirus infection. About the research overall: HLA-C-restricted CMV epitopes, recently identified, and well-studied HLA-B-restricted ones were used by the study. Public TCR beta signatures provided an indication of both CMV infection and a matching HLA type. Whole-study results and caveats: Identification of carriers of CMV plus the relevant HLA was performed using cumulative public TCR beta family frequency.

This specimen was cultured CD8+ T cells from PBMCs, taken from culture after CMV antigen stimulation. The chain uses TRBV6-2 or TRBV6-3 and TRBJ1-1; tentatively, D is TRBD1 (5 bases). The receptor was derived from a human donor in good health (CMV status not recorded). Some clones in this sample may be carry-over from other donors' samples. CDR3 sequence: CASRLRGGEAFF. The CDR3 nucleotides are TGTGCCAGCAGACTCCGTGGGGGTGAAGCTTTCTTT.